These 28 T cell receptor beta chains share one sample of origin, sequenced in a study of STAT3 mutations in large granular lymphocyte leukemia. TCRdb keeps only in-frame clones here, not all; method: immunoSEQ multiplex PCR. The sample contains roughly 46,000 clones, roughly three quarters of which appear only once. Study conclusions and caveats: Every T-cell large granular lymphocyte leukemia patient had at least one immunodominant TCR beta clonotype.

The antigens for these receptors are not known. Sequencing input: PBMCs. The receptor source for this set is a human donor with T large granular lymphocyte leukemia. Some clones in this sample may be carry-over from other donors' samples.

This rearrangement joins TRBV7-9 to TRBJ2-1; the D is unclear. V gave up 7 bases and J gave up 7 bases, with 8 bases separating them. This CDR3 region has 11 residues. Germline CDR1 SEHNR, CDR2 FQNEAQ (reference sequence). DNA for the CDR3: TGTGCCAGCACCACTGGAAATGAGCAGTTCTTC. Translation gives CASTTGNEQFF. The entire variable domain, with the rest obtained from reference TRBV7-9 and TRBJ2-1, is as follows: DTGVSQNPRHKITKRGQNVTFRCDPISEHNRLYWYRQTLGQGPEFLTYFQNEAQLEKSRLLSDRFSAERPKGSFSTLEIQRTEQGDSAMYLCASTTGNEQFFGPGTRLTVL.

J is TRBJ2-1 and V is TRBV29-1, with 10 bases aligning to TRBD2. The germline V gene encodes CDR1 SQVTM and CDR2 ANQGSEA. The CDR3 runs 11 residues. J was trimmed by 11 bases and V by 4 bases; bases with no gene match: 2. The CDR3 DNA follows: TGCAGCGTTGGACTAGCGGGCAAGCAGTTCTTC. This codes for CSVGLAGKQFF.

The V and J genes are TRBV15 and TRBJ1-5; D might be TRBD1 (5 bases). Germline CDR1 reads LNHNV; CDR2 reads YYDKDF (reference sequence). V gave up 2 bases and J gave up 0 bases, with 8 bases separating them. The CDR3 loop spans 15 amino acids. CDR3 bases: TGTGCCACCAGCAGAACAGGTTATAGCAATCAGCCCCAGCATTTT. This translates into CATSRTGYSNQPQHF.

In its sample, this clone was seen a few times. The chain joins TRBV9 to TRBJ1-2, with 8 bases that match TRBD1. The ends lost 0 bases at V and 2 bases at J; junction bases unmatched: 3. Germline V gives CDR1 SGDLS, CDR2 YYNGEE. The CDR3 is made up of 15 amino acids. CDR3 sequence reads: CASSVGTGQNYGYTF. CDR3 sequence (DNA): TGTGCCAGCAGCGTAGGGACAGGGCAGAACTATGGCTACACCTTC.

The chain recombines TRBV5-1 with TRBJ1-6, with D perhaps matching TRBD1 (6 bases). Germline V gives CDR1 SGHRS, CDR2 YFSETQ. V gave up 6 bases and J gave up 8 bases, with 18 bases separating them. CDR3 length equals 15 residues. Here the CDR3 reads CASTPTPGGDSPLHF. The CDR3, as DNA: TGCGCCAGCACCCCGACTCCCGGGGGCGATTCACCCCTCCACTTT.

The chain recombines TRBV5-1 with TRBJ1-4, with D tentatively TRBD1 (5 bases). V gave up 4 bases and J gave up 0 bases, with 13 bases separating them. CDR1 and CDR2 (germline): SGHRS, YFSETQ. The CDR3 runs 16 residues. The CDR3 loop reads CASSPRSDTTNEKLFF. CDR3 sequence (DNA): TGCGCCAGCAGCCCCCGGTCGGACACAACTAATGAAAAACTGTTTTTT.

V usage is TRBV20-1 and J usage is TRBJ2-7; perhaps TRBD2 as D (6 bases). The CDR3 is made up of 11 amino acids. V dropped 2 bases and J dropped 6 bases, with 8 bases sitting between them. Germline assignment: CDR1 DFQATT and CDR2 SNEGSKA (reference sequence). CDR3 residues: CSARLALEQYV. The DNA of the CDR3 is TGCAGTGCTAGACTAGCGCTCGAGCAGTACGTC.

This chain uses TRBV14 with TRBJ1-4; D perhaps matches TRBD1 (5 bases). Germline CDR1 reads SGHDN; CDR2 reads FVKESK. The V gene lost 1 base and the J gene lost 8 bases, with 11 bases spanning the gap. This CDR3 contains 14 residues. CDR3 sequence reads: CASSQVGAKEKLFF. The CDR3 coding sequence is TGTGCCAGCAGCCAAGTAGGGGCCAAGGAAAAACTGTTTTTT.

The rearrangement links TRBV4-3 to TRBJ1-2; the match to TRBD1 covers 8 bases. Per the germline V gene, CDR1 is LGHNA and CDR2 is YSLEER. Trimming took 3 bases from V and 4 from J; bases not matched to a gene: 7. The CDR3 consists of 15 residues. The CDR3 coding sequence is TGCGCCAGCAGCCAGTACCTACAGGGGGGCTATGGCTACACCTTC. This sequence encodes CASSQYLQGGYGYTF.

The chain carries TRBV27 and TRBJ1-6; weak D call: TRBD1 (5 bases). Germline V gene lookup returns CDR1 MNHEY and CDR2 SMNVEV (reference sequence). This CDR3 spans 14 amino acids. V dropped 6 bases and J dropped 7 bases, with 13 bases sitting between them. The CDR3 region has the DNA TGTGCCAGCAGAGCCACAGGCGGCAATTCACCCCTCCACTTT. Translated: CASRATGGNSPLHF.

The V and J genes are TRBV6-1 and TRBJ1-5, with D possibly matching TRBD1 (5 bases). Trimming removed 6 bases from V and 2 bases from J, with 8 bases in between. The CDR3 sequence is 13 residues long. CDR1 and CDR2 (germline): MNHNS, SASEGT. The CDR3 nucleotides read TGTGCCAGCAGGATACAGGGCAATCAGCCCCAGCATTTT. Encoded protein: CASRIQGNQPQHF.

The CDR3 sequence is CATSRDNNYGYTF. CDR3 sequence (DNA): TGTGCCACCAGCAGAGATAATAACTATGGCTACACCTTC. This chain connects TRBV15 to TRBJ1-2; D unresolved. The CDR3 covers 13 residues. V shed 0 bases and J shed 1 base, with 3 bases lying between them. Germline V CDR1 and CDR2: LNHNV, YYDKDF (reference sequence).

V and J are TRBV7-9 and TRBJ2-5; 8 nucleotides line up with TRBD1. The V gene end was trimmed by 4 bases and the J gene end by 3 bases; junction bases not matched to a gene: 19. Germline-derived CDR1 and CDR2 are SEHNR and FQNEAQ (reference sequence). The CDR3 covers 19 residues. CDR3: CASSSQPTLQGVGEETQYF. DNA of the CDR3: TGTGCCAGCAGCTCCCAACCCACGTTACAGGGGGTCGGAGAAGAGACCCAGTACTTC. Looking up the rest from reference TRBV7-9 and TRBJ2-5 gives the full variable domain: DTGVSQNPRHKITKRGQNVTFRCDPISEHNRLYWYRQTLGQGPEFLTYFQNEAQLEKSRLLSDRFSAERPKGSFSTLEIQRTEQGDSAMYLCASSSQPTLQGVGEETQYFGPGTRLLVL.

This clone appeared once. CDR3 coding DNA: TGTGCCAGCAGTTTAACCCTAGCGGGGGGCCGAAAGGGACCCGGGGAGCTGTTTTTT. Amino acid sequence: CASSLTLAGGRKGPGELFF. The V gene is TRBV27, the J gene TRBJ2-2; TRBD2 agrees at 11 bases. This CDR3 is built from 19 residues. Germline loops: CDR1 MNHEY, CDR2 SMNVEV (reference sequence). Unmatched junction bases numbered 14, after V lost 2 bases and J lost 6 bases.

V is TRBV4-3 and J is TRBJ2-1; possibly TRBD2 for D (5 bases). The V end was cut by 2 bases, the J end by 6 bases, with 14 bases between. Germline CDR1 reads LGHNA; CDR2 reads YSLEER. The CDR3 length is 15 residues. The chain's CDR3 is CASSQPYPGGNEQFF. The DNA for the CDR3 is TGCGCCAGCAGCCAACCCTACCCAGGAGGCAATGAGCAGTTCTTC.

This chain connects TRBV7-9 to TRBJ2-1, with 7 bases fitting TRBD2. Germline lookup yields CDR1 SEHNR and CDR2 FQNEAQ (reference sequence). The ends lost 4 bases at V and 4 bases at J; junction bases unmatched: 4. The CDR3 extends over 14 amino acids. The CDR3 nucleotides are TGTGCCAGCAGCTCGCCGGGGGGTTACAATGAGCAGTTCTTC. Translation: CASSSPGGYNEQFF.

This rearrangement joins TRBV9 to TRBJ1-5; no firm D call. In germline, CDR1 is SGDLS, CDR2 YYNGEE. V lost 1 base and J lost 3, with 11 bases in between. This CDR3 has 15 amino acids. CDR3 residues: CASSVYGGPNQPQHF. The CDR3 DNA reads TGTGCCAGCAGCGTATACGGCGGCCCCAATCAGCCCCAGCATTTT.

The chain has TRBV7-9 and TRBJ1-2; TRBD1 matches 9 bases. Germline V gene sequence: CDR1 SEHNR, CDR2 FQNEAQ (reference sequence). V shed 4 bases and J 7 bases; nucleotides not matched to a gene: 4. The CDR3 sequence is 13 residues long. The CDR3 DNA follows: TGTGCCAGCAGCTCCCGGGACAGGGTTGGCTACACCTTC. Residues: CASSSRDRVGYTF.

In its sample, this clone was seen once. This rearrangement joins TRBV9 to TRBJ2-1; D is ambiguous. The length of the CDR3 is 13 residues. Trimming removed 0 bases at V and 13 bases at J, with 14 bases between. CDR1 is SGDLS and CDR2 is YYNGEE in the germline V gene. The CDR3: CASSVATRPPQFF. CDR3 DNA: TGTGCCAGCAGCGTAGCTACGCGACCCCCCCAGTTCTTC.

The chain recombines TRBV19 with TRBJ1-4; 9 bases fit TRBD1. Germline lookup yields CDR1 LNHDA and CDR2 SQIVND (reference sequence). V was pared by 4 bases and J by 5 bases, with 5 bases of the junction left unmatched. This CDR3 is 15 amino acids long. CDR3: CASSTRTGANEKLFF. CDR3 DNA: TGTGCCAGTAGTACCCGGACAGGGGCGAATGAAAAACTGTTTTTT.

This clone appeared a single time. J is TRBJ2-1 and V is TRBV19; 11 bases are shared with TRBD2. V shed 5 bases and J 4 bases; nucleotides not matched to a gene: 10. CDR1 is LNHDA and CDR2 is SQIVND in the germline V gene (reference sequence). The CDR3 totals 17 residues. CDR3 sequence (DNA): TGTGCCAGTAGTTATTACCTAGCGGGGGGCCAATACAATGAGCAGTTCTTC. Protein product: CASSYYLAGGQYNEQFF. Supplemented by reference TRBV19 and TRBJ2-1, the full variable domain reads DGGITQSPKYLFRKEGQNVTLSCEQNLNHDAMYWYRQDPGQGLRLIYYSQIVNDFQKGDIAEGYSVSREKKESFPLTVTSAQKNPTAFYLCASSYYLAGGQYNEQFFGPGTRLTVL.

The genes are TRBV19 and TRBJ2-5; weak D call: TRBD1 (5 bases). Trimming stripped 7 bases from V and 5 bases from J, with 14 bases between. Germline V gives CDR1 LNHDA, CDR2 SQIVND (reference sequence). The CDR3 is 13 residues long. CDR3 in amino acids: CASTTGPSETQYF. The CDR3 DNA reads TGTGCCAGTACAACAGGCCCCTCGGAGACCCAGTACTTC.

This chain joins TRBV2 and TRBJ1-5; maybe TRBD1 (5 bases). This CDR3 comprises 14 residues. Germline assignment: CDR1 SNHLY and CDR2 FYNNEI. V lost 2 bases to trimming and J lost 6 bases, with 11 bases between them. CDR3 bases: TGTGCCAGCAGTGAAAATGCAGGGAGTCAGCCCCAGCATTTT. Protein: CASSENAGSQPQHF.

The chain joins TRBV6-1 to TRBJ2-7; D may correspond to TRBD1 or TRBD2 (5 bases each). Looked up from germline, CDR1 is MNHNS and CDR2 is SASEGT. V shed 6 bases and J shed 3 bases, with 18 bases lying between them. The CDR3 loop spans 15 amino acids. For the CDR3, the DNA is TGTGCCAGCAGAACTAGACAGTCTTCTCTCTACGAGCAGTACTTC. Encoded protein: CASRTRQSSLYEQYF.

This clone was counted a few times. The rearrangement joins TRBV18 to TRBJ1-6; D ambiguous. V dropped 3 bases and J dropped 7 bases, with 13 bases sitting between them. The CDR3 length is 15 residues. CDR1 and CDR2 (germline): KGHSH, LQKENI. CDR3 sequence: CASSPVKGGNSPLHF. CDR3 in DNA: TGTGCCAGCTCACCTGTCAAGGGTGGAAATTCACCCCTCCACTTT.

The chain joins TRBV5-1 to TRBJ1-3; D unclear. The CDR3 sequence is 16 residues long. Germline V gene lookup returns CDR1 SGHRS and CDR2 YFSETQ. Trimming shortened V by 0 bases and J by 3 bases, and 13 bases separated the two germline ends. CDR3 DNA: TGCGCCAGCAGCTTGGCTGCAGCTACGGGTGGAAACACCATATATTTT. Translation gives CASSLAAATGGNTIYF. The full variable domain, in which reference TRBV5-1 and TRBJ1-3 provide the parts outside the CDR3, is KAGVTQTPRYLIKTRGQQVTLSCSPISGHRSVSWYQQTPGQGLQFLFEYFSETQRNKGNFPGRFSGRQFSNSRSEMNVSTLELGDSALYLCASSLAAATGGNTIYFGEGSWLTVV.

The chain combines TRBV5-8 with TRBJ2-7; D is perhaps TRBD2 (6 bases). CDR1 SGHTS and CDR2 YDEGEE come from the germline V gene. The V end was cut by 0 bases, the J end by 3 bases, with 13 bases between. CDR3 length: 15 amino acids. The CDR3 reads CASSLVRQGLYEQYV. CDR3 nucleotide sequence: TGTGCCAGCAGCTTGGTACGGCAGGGACTCTACGAGCAGTACGTC.

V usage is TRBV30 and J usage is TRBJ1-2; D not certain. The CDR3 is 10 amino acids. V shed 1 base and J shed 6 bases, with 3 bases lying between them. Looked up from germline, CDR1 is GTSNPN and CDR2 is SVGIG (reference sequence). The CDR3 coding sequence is TGTGCCTGGAGTGGGAATGGCTACACCTTC. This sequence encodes CAWSGNGYTF.